This TCR beta chain was sequenced during a study of Graves' ophthalmopathy and Graves' hyperthyroidism. Study conclusions and caveats: The model reached just under 71% sensitivity and under 75% specificity for predicting ophthalmopathy progression. Among thyroid clonotypes expanded above 0.001 frequency, most also appeared in blood.

This clonotype was counted at least ten times. Its antigen remains unidentified. Moderate-to-severe activity, CAS at least 3, NOSPECS at least 4 and duration under 3 months characterized donors with ophthalmopathy. Clinical symptoms, serum thyroxine, TRAb, thyroid ultrasound and orbital computed tomography determined diagnosis. The CDR3 consists of 15 residues. The ends were cut back, 0 bases at V and 1 base at J, with 12 bases in the middle. Per the germline V gene, CDR1 is DFQATT and CDR2 is SNEGSKA (reference sequence). From RNA, the CDR3 regions of TCR beta chains were amplified and sequenced. HTBI-primed first-round RT-PCR preceded second-round multiplex PCR. TCRdb itself ran the multiplex PCR reads through MiXCR, one entry per CDR3 protein. The sample gives approximately 150,000 distinct CDR3 sequences, about two fifths of which show up once; 8% to 10% is in the top ten.

The chain couples TRBV20-1 to TRBJ1-1; D might be TRBD1 (5 bases). The clonotype comes from a man between 25 and 39 years old with Graves' ophthalmopathy. The sample was peripheral blood. The CDR3 sequence is CSARDWDGQNTEAFF. The CDR3 nucleotides read TGCAGTGCTAGAGATTGGGACGGCCAGAACACTGAAGCTTTCTTT.